This T cell receptor beta chain was recovered during a study of OX40 agonist ivuxolimab in advanced cancers. Background on the whole study: Ivuxolimab was an agonistic, fully human IgG2 monoclonal antibody directed against OX40 (CD134), a costimulatory receptor. The paper reports the monotherapy dose-escalation portion (N of about 47 patients) of the phase I ivuxolimab trial. Partial responses occurred in three dose-escalation patients, of whom one had hepatocellular carcinoma and two had cutaneous melanoma. Of the approximately 54 patients in dose escalation, approximately 20 had hepatocellular carcinoma, around 15 had melanoma, 9 had renal cell carcinoma and 9 had head and neck cancer. Intravenous ivuxolimab was administered to patients every 2 weeks at six dose levels: 0.01, 0.1, 0.3, 1.5, 3 and 10 mg/kg. In the dose-escalation cohort, over 65% of patients were male, and the mean age was approximately 55 years, with a range of roughly 20 to 79. Peripheral TCRbeta sequencing aimed to test whether ivuxolimab altered TCR sequence diversity and caused clonal T-cell expansion. Patients were allowed to have had prior anti-PD-1, anti-PD-L1 or anti-CTLA-4 therapy, and 40% of the dose-escalation patients had previously received checkpoint inhibitors.

Genomic DNA was isolated from the sorted cells so that the TCRbeta CDR3 region could be sequenced. The immunoSEQ Assay was used for sequencing of TCRbeta CDR3 regions. TCRdb obtained this table from immuneACCESS and retained in-frame rearrangements with V and J assigned. These tables miss some clones; where compared with another copy, unresolved V genes account for less than half of the shortfall, and the remainder is unexplained. The sample yields 20,000 to 30,000 clones; 79% were counted once. The ten largest clones add up to around 13% of the sample. Concerning this clone itself: Its specific antigen is unknown. Qualities for individual bases were not recorded, and no much larger clone is one base off.

The trial excluded patients who had a history of autoimmune disease or were on systemic immunosuppression. Peripheral blood for TCR sequencing was collected from all dose cohorts at baseline, on cycle 4 day 1, and on cycle 7 day 1. Samples came from an open-label, multicenter, first-in-human phase I dose-escalation trial of ivuxolimab. Adults with locally advanced or metastatic melanoma, renal cell, hepatocellular, or head and neck squamous cell carcinoma were enrolled in the trial. Before TCR sequencing, CD4+ T cells and CD8+ T cells were sorted from peripheral blood as separate populations. Including the terminal cysteine and phenylalanine, the CDR3 comprises 15 residues. The CDR3 DNA has 45 bases and is translated from base 1. V loses 0 bases of germline sequence and J loses 5 bases, and the interval between the two ends is 11 bases. CDR1 and CDR2 were assigned from the germline V gene (reference sequence) as SGHNT and YYREEE.

What the authors observed across the whole study: Which antigens the clonally expanded peripheral T cells were specific for was not determined. After ivuxolimab, CD8+ T cells had more expanded clones than CD4+ T cells on average. Clonal expansion of both CD4+ and CD8+ blood T cells was observed from baseline to week 6 at doses 0.1 to 3.0 mg/kg. Low levels of normalized T-cell clonal expansion were also seen in some patients who did not respond. In the 0.1-3.0 mg/kg groups, partial responders had among the lowest normalized peripheral clonal expansion, particularly in CD8+ T cells.

The chain couples TRBV5-4 to TRBJ2-2; the D region possibly corresponds to TRBD1 (5 bases align). Sequenced here: CD4+ or CD8+ T cells sorted from blood, sampled in a trial of the OX40 agonist ivuxolimab. This clonotype originated in an adult with an advanced solid tumor such as melanoma, head and neck, liver or kidney cancer. CDR3 protein: CASSLVQGKTGELFF. The sequence in DNA is TGTGCCAGCAGCTTGGTCCAGGGTAAAACCGGGGAGCTGTTTTTT.